The clone carrying this T cell receptor (beta chain) was picked up a small number of times. What it binds is unknown. Germline CDR1 reads SNHLY; CDR2 reads FYNNEI. V was cut by 8 bases and J by 4 bases, with 21 bases left in between. The CDR3 runs 16 residues. These data come from a study of blood T cells in healthy people across ages. A second PCR of about 7 to 12 cycles used a sample-barcoded 5' primer and a J-beta primer mix. TCRdb processed the 5' RACE reads anew with MiXCR; each CDR3 protein has one entry. This table has roughly 1.9 million distinct CDR3 sequences, about 39% appearing once. Study-level findings and limits: Long-lived and aged donors differed, with more naive CD4+ cells and higher diversity in the long-lived. The fall in TCR beta diversity per million T cells was roughly linear with age.

The J gene is TRBJ2-1, the V gene TRBV2; D might be TRBD1 or TRBD2, each matching 5 bases. This TCR derives from a human donor in good health. Sequenced input: blood. Written as DNA, the CDR3 is TGTGCCAGCGACACAAACAGCCATTGGGGGTACAATGAGCAGTTCTTC. Translation: CASDTNSHWGYNEQFF.